Below are 16 T cell receptor beta chains sequenced from a single sample in a study of OX40 agonist ivuxolimab in advanced cancers. This table comes from immunoSEQ multiplex PCR, and its TCRdb copy is limited to in-frame clones, with some not included. The sample lists around 80,000 clones, 75% to 90% occurring once. The sequencing used CD4+ or CD8+ T cells sorted from blood, collected in a trial of the OX40 agonist ivuxolimab. These receptors came from an adult with an advanced solid tumor such as melanoma, head and neck, liver or kidney cancer.

This chain's CDR3 is CAWRHGQREAFF. The CDR3 DNA sequence: TGTGCCTGGAGACATGGGCAGAGAGAAGCTTTCTTT. This chain joins TRBV30 and TRBJ1-1; D remains ambiguous. The CDR3 consists of 12 residues. The ends were cut back, 3 bases at V and 8 bases at J, with 13 bases in the middle. Germline V lookup: CDR1 GTSNPN, CDR2 SVGIG (reference sequence). Full variable domain (outside the CDR3, taken from reference TRBV30 and TRBJ1-1): SQTIHQWPATLVQPVGSPLSLECTVEGTSNPNLYWYRQAAGRGLQLLFYSVGIGQISSEVPQNLSASRPQDRQFILSSKKLLLSDSGFYLCAWRHGQREAFFGQGTRLTVV.

The chain employs TRBV19 and TRBJ2-2; tentatively, D is TRBD1 (6 bases). This CDR3 region has 16 residues. Germline CDR1 is LNHDA and CDR2 is SQIVND (reference sequence). V shed 5 bases and J shed 1 base, with 14 bases lying between them. The CDR3 DNA reads TGTGCCAGTAGTCCCCAGGGGTCGAGGAACACCGGGGAGCTGTTTTTT. Translated, it gives CASSPQGSRNTGELFF.

This sequence joins TRBV29-1 and TRBJ1-1, with D uncertain. With 4 bases removed from V and 7 bases from J, the gap between germline ends came to 10 bases. The V gene's germline CDR1 is SQVTM and CDR2 ANQGSEA. The length of the CDR3 is 11 residues. CDR3 DNA: TGCAGCGTTGGGGCAGGACGTGAAGCTTTCTTT. This translates into CSVGAGREAFF.

Comment on this clone: Other DNA variants within this sample encode the same CDR3. The chain has TRBV9 and TRBJ2-3, with D perhaps assigned TRBD1 or TRBD2 (5 bases each). CDR1 and CDR2 (germline): SGDLS, YYNGEE. Trimming removed 0 bases from V and 3 bases from J, with 5 bases in between. This CDR3 has 13 residues. The CDR3 protein is CASSVGGTDTQYF. The CDR3 bases are TGTGCCAGCAGCGTAGGGGGGACAGATACGCAGTATTTT.

The rearrangement joins TRBV5-6 to TRBJ1-6; no firm D call. Trimming shortened V by 3 bases and J by 7 bases, and 14 bases separated the two germline ends. There are 15 residues in the CDR3. Germline CDR1 SGHDT, CDR2 YYEEEE. The CDR3 sequence is CASSSYGVGNSPLHF. CDR3 DNA sequence: TGTGCCAGCAGCTCTTACGGGGTGGGGAATTCACCCCTCCACTTT.

The genes are TRBV27 and TRBJ2-5, with 10 bases that match TRBD2. The CDR3 has 15 residues. CDR1 MNHEY and CDR2 SMNVEV come from the germline V gene (reference sequence). J lost 2 bases, V lost 8 bases, and 8 bases had no gene match. This CDR3 is CASRNPSGGQETQYF. The CDR3 bases are TGTGCCAGCCGAAATCCTAGCGGGGGACAAGAGACCCAGTACTTC.

This chain links TRBV19 with TRBJ2-6; D gene unclear. V lost 5 bases, J lost 1 base, and 3 bases lay in between. CDR1 and CDR2 (germline): LNHDA, SQIVND (reference sequence). The CDR3 is 13 residues long. The CDR3 DNA sequence: TGTGCCAGTAGTGAATCTGGGGCCAACGTCCTGACTTTC. It yields the protein CASSESGANVLTF.

CDR3 DNA sequence: TGTGCCAGCAGCCAGTACAGGCCTGAGGGGGAGACCCAGTACTTC. It yields the protein CASSQYRPEGETQYF. The chain couples TRBV4-2 to TRBJ2-5, with D tentatively TRBD1 or TRBD2 (5 bases each). The CDR3 runs to 15 residues. Germline-derived CDR1 and CDR2 are LGHNA and YNFKEQ. V lost 3 bases to trimming and J lost 5 bases, with 16 bases between them.

This clone was detected only a few times. This chain connects TRBV6-5 to TRBJ1-2; no reliable D call. The CDR3 totals 13 residues. V lost 2 bases, J lost 2 bases, and 6 bases lay in between. Germline lookup yields CDR1 MNHEY and CDR2 SVGAGI. The CDR3 nucleotides are TGTGCCAGCAGTTACGGCGAAAACTATGGCTACACCTTC. It encodes CASSYGENYGYTF.

CDR3 sequence reads: CASSLGRVTNEKLFF. CDR3 DNA: TGTGCCAGCAGTTTAGGGAGGGTAACTAATGAAAAACTGTTTTTT. The chain has TRBV27 and TRBJ1-4; D unresolved. V lost 2 bases and J lost 1, with 8 bases in between. The CDR3 totals 15 residues. In germline, CDR1 is MNHEY, CDR2 SMNVEV (reference sequence).

The J gene is TRBJ2-1, the V gene TRBV7-3; the match to TRBD2 covers 7 bases. V gave up 2 bases and J gave up 8 bases; unmatched junction bases: 3. The V gene's germline CDR1 is SGHTA and CDR2 FQGTGA. The CDR3 extends over 13 amino acids. CDR3 region: CASSLGEGYEQFF. CDR3 sequence (DNA): TGTGCCAGCAGCTTAGGGGAGGGGTATGAGCAGTTCTTC.

The chain is built from TRBV7-2 and TRBJ2-2, with 7 bases matching TRBD1. Germline CDR1 reads SGHTA; CDR2 reads FQGNSA. The V segment lost 5 bases and the J segment 7 bases; nucleotides outside the gene matches: 13. This CDR3 contains 16 residues. The CDR3 is CASSPPRGSRVGELFF. The CDR3 coding sequence is TGTGCCAGCAGCCCCCCCAGGGGGAGTAGAGTCGGGGAGCTGTTTTTT.

This rearrangement joins TRBV7-2 to TRBJ2-1, with D possibly TRBD1 on 6 matching bases. Trimming removed 5 bases from V and 1 base from J, with 12 bases in between. Germline assignment: CDR1 SGHTA and CDR2 FQGNSA. The CDR3 consists of 15 residues. The CDR3 here is CASSPRGGSYNEQFF. CDR3 DNA sequence: TGTGCCAGCAGCCCGCGAGGGGGATCCTACAATGAGCAGTTCTTC.

This rearrangement joins TRBV11-2 to TRBJ2-5, with 12 positions matching TRBD2. After removal of 5 bases from V and 10 bases from J, the junction contained 11 bases not matched to a gene. This CDR3 is 15 amino acids long. The germline V gene encodes CDR1 SGHAT and CDR2 FQNNGV. CDR3 sequence (DNA): TGTGCCAGCAGCCAGCTACTAGCGGGGGGTATGAACCAGTACTTC. Translation: CASSQLLAGGMNQYF.

The chain couples TRBV2 to TRBJ1-6, with TRBD1 matching over 8 bases. There are 14 residues in the CDR3. The germline gives CDR1 SNHLY, CDR2 FYNNEI. V was pared by 6 bases and J by 7 bases, with 5 bases of the junction left unmatched. CDR3 sequence reads: CASSGTGWNSPLHF. In nucleotides, the CDR3 is TGTGCCAGCAGCGGGACAGGTTGGAATTCACCCCTCCACTTT.

The chain recombines TRBV27 with TRBJ1-2; 7 bases are shared with TRBD1. The CDR3 has 14 amino acids. Germline-derived CDR1 and CDR2 are MNHEY and SMNVEV (reference sequence). The V and J ends lost 5 bases and 8 bases, in that order; junction bases with no gene match: 11. The CDR3 is CASSPLGTVGGYTF. The DNA of the CDR3 is TGTGCCAGCAGTCCCCTTGGGACAGTCGGAGGCTACACCTTC.